The present TCR beta chain was sequenced within a study of patients and donors after allogeneic stem cell transplantation. This clonotype has a count of ten or more. CDR1 is MGHRA and CDR2 is YSYEKL in the germline V gene. V was clipped by 5 bases and J by 7 bases; unmatched bases: 8. The CDR3 extends over 14 amino acids. TCRdb passed the RT-PCR reads through MiXCR, listing each CDR3 protein once. The table shows around 200,000 distinct CDR3 sequences, with about 38% occurring only once. The receptor's source is a human donor who was either an allogeneic HSCT recipient or a stem cell or donor lymphocyte infusion donor (not recorded which). It is not recorded whose cells these are; they may come from a transplant donor. The rearrangement joins TRBV4-1 to TRBJ1-5, with 7 nucleotides matching TRBD1. Sequencing used blood, either unsorted or a sorted T cell fraction (not recorded which). The CDR3 DNA follows: TGCGCCAGCAGCAAACAGGGGAAGAACCAGCCCCAGCATTTT. Protein product: CASSKQGKNQPQHF.